Sequencing of this T cell receptor (beta chain) was carried out in a study of blood T cell repertoires in COVID-19. The CDR3 has 14 amino acids. Per germline, CDR1 SNHLY and CDR2 FYNNEI. V was clipped by 9 bases and J by 8 bases; unmatched bases: 10. As processed by the authors: Reference gene primer amplification gave nucleated cell count estimates. The data were produced by immunoSEQ multiplex PCR, yet TCRdb's version contains in-frame clones alone and is incomplete. The V and J calls and clone size come from that table; D and trimming were worked out from the DNA. The table has 210,000 or so clones, 80% to 90% seen once.

This receptor was taken from a woman between 45 and 60 years old with active or convalescent COVID-19. The source material was peripheral blood. The genes are TRBV2 and TRBJ2-1; 10 positions match TRBD2. CDR3 sequence (DNA): TGTGCCAGTTGTCAGCGGGGGGGCCCCTATGAGCAGTTCTTC. Its protein product is CASCQRGGPYEQFF.